This T cell receptor beta chain was found in a study of radiation and T cells in renal cell carcinoma. Whole-study results and caveats: Baseline intratumoral clonotype presence is unknown without pretreatment biopsies. From baseline, blood top tumor clonotypes peaked at 2 weeks post-radiation.

The CDR3 runs to 18 residues. The germline V and J ends were trimmed by 0 bases and 8 bases, with 23 bases remaining between them. CDR1 is MNHEY and CDR2 is SMNVEV in the germline V gene (reference sequence). Documented time point: blood 4 weeks post-SBRT, at nephrectomy. The treatment here: 15 Gy SBRT to primary tumor, nephrectomy 4 weeks later. Nephrectomy followed 15 Gy stereotactic body radiation by 4 weeks. The tumor was a clear cell renal cell carcinoma. About this clone itself: Its specificity is unknown.

Here immunoSEQ multiplex PCR was the method, and the copy in TCRdb shows in-frame clones only, minus some. The sample shows about 100,000 clones, approximately 80% of them seen only once. The clonotype originates from a man between 60 and 75 years old with renal cell carcinoma. J is TRBJ2-1 and V is TRBV27, with a tentative D call TRBD1 (6 bases). Here the sequenced sample was blood, taken from a patient whose treatment included radiotherapy and nephrectomy. CDR3: CASSLSIGRAVGGHEQFF. Here the CDR3 DNA reads TGTGCCAGCAGTTTATCGATCGGCAGGGCGGTTGGGGGCCATGAGCAGTTCTTC.